Listed below are T cell receptor beta chains from one sample, sequenced in a study of OX40 agonist ivuxolimab in advanced cancers. The assay was immunoSEQ multiplex PCR, and TCRdb's table has in-frame clones only and misses some. The sample holds some 58,000 clones, 90% to 95% seen once. The starting material was CD4+ or CD8+ T cells sorted from blood, obtained in a trial of the OX40 agonist ivuxolimab. Receptors originate from an adult with an advanced solid tumor such as melanoma, head and neck, liver or kidney cancer. Both conserved end residues are part of each CDR3. The order of the fields is V gene, J gene, clone size, D gene, CDR3 DNA, CDR3 protein. The D gene is left open where the match is weak. Clone size is shown for a subset of rows, as once, few, many or a class of expanded clone.

>TRBV5-1|TRBJ2-5|NA|NA
TGCGCCAGCAGCTTTAAAGGGACGGAGACCCAGTACTTC
CASSFKGTETQYF
>TRBV6-5|TRBJ2-4|NA|TRBD1
TGTGCCAGCAGTTACTCCGGGACAGGGAAAAACATTCAGTACTTC
CASSYSGTGKNIQYF
>TRBV7-2|TRBJ2-2|NA|NA
TGTGCCAGCAGGGCGGGGAGTGGCACCGGGGAGCTGTTTTTT
CASRAGSGTGELFF
>TRBV7-7|TRBJ2-1|NA|NA
TGTGCTAGCAGTTCCGACAGGAACAATGAGCAGTTCTTC
CASSSDRNNEQFF
>TRBV28|TRBJ1-1|NA|NA
TGTGCCAGCAGTTTAGGGGCCAGGGGATTGGGCACTGAAGCTTTCTTT
CASSLGARGLGTEAFF
>TRBV5-1|TRBJ2-7|NA|TRBD1
TGCGCCAGCAGCTTGAGGGGGACAGGGGGAGCTTACGAGCAGTACTTC
CASSLRGTGGAYEQYF
>TRBV13|TRBJ1-5|NA|TRBD1
TGTGCCAGCTCCCGGGACAGGGATCAGCCCCAGCATTTT
CASSRDRDQPQHF
>TRBV19|TRBJ1-6|few|NA
TGTGCCAGTAGCTCTCCGGACTGGGGTTCACCCCTCCACTTT
CASSSPDWGSPLHF
>TRBV7-2|TRBJ2-7|NA|NA
TGTGCCAGCAGCTTAGCGGGCCAGGCCTACGAGCAGTACTTC
CASSLAGQAYEQYF
>TRBV11-2|TRBJ1-4|NA|NA
TGTGCCAGCAGCTTAGTGGGGACCGCTAATGAAAAACTGTTTTTT
CASSLVGTANEKLFF
>TRBV9|TRBJ1-3|NA|NA
TGTGCCAGCAGCGGGGGACTGCTCTCTGGAAACACCATATATTTT
CASSGGLLSGNTIYF
>TRBV7-9|TRBJ2-2|NA|TRBD2
TGTGCCAGCAGCTTAGTCAGCGGGGGTAACACCGGGGAGCTGTTTTTT
CASSLVSGGNTGELFF
>TRBV19|TRBJ2-3|NA|NA
TGTGCCAGTACTCTTAGCGGAGGTAGCACAGATACGCAGTATTTT
CASTLSGGSTDTQYF
>TRBV5-6|TRBJ2-5|NA|TRBD2
TGTGCCAGCAGCTTCATCGCGGGGGATGAGACCCAGTACTTC
CASSFIAGDETQYF
>TRBV19|TRBJ1-1|NA|NA
TGTGCCAGTAGTATTATGGGGGCAGACACTGAAGCTTTCTTT
CASSIMGADTEAFF
>TRBV21-1|TRBJ2-2|NA|NA
TGTGCCAGTGGGACTAGCGGGAGTATTGCTCAAACCGGGGAGCTGTTTTTT
CASGTSGSIAQTGELFF